A single sample gave rise to the 27 T cell receptor beta chains below, sequenced in a study of CD8+CD57+ T cells in acquired aplastic anemia. Those patients picked for sequencing had displayed CD8+CD57+ cell expansion on flow cytometry. CDR3 and TCR beta VDJ profiling relied on a genomic DNA template. TCRdb independently ran MiXCR on the reads; one entry per CDR3 protein. The sample records over 150,000 distinct CDR3 sequences, 40% to 50% being singletons. The sequenced sample was sorted CD4+, CD8+, or CD8+CD57+ T cells (not recorded which) from PBMCs. These receptors originate from a human donor with aplastic anemia.

The rearrangement joins TRBV7-3 to TRBJ1-3; D remains ambiguous. The CDR3 is 17 amino acids. V lost 3 bases, J lost 0 bases, and 15 bases lay in between. Germline assignment: CDR1 SGHTA and CDR2 FQGTGA. CDR3 coding DNA: TGTGCCAGCAGCTTGACGGGGTACTCTCTCTCTGGAAACACCATATATTTT. Translating it yields CASSLTGYSLSGNTIYF.

The CDR3 nucleotides are TGTGCCATCAGGGGGGGCGGATGGGACGAAGCTTTCTTT. This sequence encodes CAIRGGGWDEAFF. The genes are TRBV10-3 and TRBJ1-1; D may be TRBD1 (6 bases). The V gene lost 6 bases and the J gene lost 8 bases, with 16 bases spanning the gap. CDR1 is ENHRY and CDR2 is SYGVKD in the germline V gene. There are 13 residues in the CDR3.

This clonotype was observed at least ten times. This sequence joins TRBV6-5 and TRBJ2-7; 9 bases map to TRBD1. In germline, CDR1 is MNHEY, CDR2 SVGAGI. The length of the CDR3 is 15 residues. The V and J ends lost 7 bases and 5 bases, in that order; junction bases with no gene match: 12. In nucleotides, the CDR3 is TGTGCCAGCAAGATTCCCGGGACAGGGTTGGACGAGCAGTACTTC. It encodes CASKIPGTGLDEQYF.

The table lists this clonotype with many counts. J is TRBJ2-7 and V is TRBV2; D is possibly TRBD2 (6 bases). The ends were cut back, 8 bases at V and 0 bases at J, with 23 bases in the middle. The CDR3 has 17 amino acids. The germline CDR1 and CDR2 sequences are SNHLY and FYNNEI. This chain's CDR3 is CASGGLIARFVSYEQYF. CDR3 nucleotide sequence: TGTGCCAGCGGGGGACTTATCGCCCGATTCGTCTCCTACGAGCAGTACTTC.

In regard to this clonotype: This may come from a read error, since a much larger clone is one base off. The chain employs TRBV9 and TRBJ1-3; maybe TRBD1 (6 bases). Trimming removed 4 bases from V and 4 bases from J, with 18 bases in between. This CDR3 has 16 amino acids. Per the germline V gene, CDR1 is SGDLS and CDR2 is YYNGEE. CDR3 sequence (DNA): TGTGCCAGCAGCCAAGAACCGGGGGCCCCGGGAAACACCATATATTTT. It translates to CASSQEPGAPGNTIYF. The full variable domain, its missing parts supplied by reference TRBV9 and TRBJ1-3, is DSGVTQTPKHLITATGQRVTLRCSPRSGDLSVYWYQQSLDQGLQFLIQYYNGEERAKGNILERFSAQQFPDLHSELNLSSLELGDSALYFCASSQEPGAPGNTIYFGEGSWLTVV.

A few counts support this clonotype. The rearrangement links TRBV2 to TRBJ2-7; D perhaps matches TRBD2 (6 bases). The length of the CDR3 is 14 residues. Looked up from germline, CDR1 is SNHLY and CDR2 is FYNNEI. The V gene lost 0 bases and the J gene lost 1 base, with 7 bases spanning the gap. CDR3 protein: CASSEAGGSYEQYF. The CDR3 DNA is TGTGCCAGCAGTGAAGCGGGGGGTTCCTACGAGCAGTACTTC.

For the CDR3, the DNA is TGTGCCACCAGCAGAGTGGACAGAATGGGAGGGGAGCTGTTTTTT. This translates into CATSRVDRMGGELFF. The chain carries TRBV15 and TRBJ2-2; TRBD1 is a possible D gene (6 bases). This CDR3 has 15 amino acids. Germline loops: CDR1 LNHNV, CDR2 YYDKDF (reference sequence). V was trimmed by 1 base and J by 8 bases, leaving 14 bases between them.

This clonotype was seen only a few times. V and J are TRBV4-3 and TRBJ2-2, with no clear D. Per germline, CDR1 LGHNA and CDR2 YSLEER. The CDR3 contains 16 residues. V lost 0 bases and J lost 4, with 12 bases in between. The CDR3 DNA sequence: TGCGCCAGCAGCCAAGATGTAACTACCTTCACCGGGGAGCTGTTTTTT. This codes for CASSQDVTTFTGELFF.

Turning to this clonotype: A clone one base away is much larger, so this may be a read error. This chain links TRBV12-3 or TRBV12-4 with TRBJ2-2; 10 bases are shared with TRBD2. There are 16 residues in the CDR3. V lost 5 bases to trimming and J lost 6 bases; unmatched junction nucleotides: 9. CDR3 coding DNA: TGTGCCAGCAGTCTCGTGCTAGCGGGAGTGGCCGGGGAGCTGTTTTTT. Translated: CASSLVLAGVAGELFF.

The chain carries TRBV5-4 and TRBJ1-6; tentatively, D is TRBD1 (6 bases). Trimming cost V 4 bases and J 6 bases, with 11 bases left between them. The CDR3 has 14 residues. CDR1 is SGHNT and CDR2 is YYREEE in the germline V gene (reference sequence). The chain's CDR3 is CASSPQGINSPLHF. CDR3 bases: TGTGCCAGCAGCCCCCAGGGGATTAATTCACCCCTCCACTTT. Using reference TRBV5-4 and TRBJ1-6 for the parts outside the CDR3, the full variable domain is ETGVTQSPTHLIKTRGQQVTLRCSSQSGHNTVSWYQQALGQGPQFIFQYYREEENGRGNFPPRFSGLQFPNYSSELNVNALELDDSALYLCASSPQGINSPLHFGNGTRLTVT.

This clonotype counts as medium-sized. V is TRBV25-1 and J is TRBJ2-7; TRBD1 matches at 9 bases. V dropped 4 bases and J dropped 3; count of bases not matched to a gene: 10. The CDR3 is 16 residues long. Germline V gene data show CDR1 as MGHDK and CDR2 as SYGVNS. The CDR3 here is CASSVYSGTGFYEQYF. The CDR3, as DNA: TGTGCCAGCAGTGTTTACTCCGGGACAGGGTTCTACGAGCAGTACTTC.

This clonotype came up many times. The chain joins TRBV6-4 to TRBJ2-1; 9 bases match TRBD2. The length of the CDR3 is 15 residues. After removal of 4 bases from V and 9 bases from J, the junction contained 10 bases not matched to a gene. From germline, CDR1 is MRHNA and CDR2 SNTAGT. The CDR3: CASSGEAGGPFEQFF. The CDR3 nucleotides are TGTGCCAGCAGTGGAGAAGCGGGAGGCCCTTTTGAGCAGTTCTTC.

The chain couples TRBV29-1 to TRBJ2-3; D is undetermined. Germline CDR1 is SQVTM and CDR2 is ANQGSEA. The CDR3 length is 10 residues. Trimming removed 4 bases at V and 5 bases at J, with 4 bases between. The CDR3 loop reads CSVVGDTQYF. The CDR3 nucleotides are TGCAGCGTTGTTGGAGATACGCAGTATTTT.

This chain links TRBV7-9 with TRBJ2-7; 12 positions match TRBD1. Germline values: CDR1 SEHNR, CDR2 FQNEAQ (reference sequence). The CDR3 consists of 15 residues. V lost 5 bases and J lost 3; bases outside the gene matches: 5. CDR3 nucleotides: TGTGCCAGCAGCAGGGGACAGGGGGCGGACTACGAGCAGTACTTC. Translated, it gives CASSRGQGADYEQYF.

The J gene is TRBJ2-2, the V gene TRBV12-3 or TRBV12-4, with 11 bases aligning to TRBD2. There are 17 residues in the CDR3. The trim removed 8 bases at V and 3 bases at J, leaving 11 bases unmatched. CDR3: CASSLFRTSGYTGELFF. DNA of the CDR3: TGTGCCAGCTCGCTGTTTCGGACTAGCGGGTACACCGGGGAGCTGTTTTTT.

The J gene is TRBJ1-6, the V gene TRBV5-6; no definite D call. The germline gives CDR1 SGHDT, CDR2 YYEEEE. The CDR3 extends over 15 amino acids. V lost 5 bases, J lost 9 bases, and 18 bases lay in between. CDR3 sequence: CASSVQTASPSPLHF. The CDR3 region has the DNA TGTGCCAGCAGTGTGCAAACAGCATCCCCTTCACCCCTCCACTTT.

At least ten counts were recorded for this clonotype. The chain couples TRBV6-4 to TRBJ1-4, with unresolved D. The CDR3 runs 13 residues. Germline V gives CDR1 MRHNA, CDR2 SNTAGT. The V gene lost 5 bases and the J gene lost 11 bases, with 15 bases spanning the gap. The CDR3 region is CASSCPVREKLFF. The DNA of the CDR3 is TGTGCCAGCAGTTGTCCAGTTAGGGAGAAACTGTTTTTT.

The rearrangement joins TRBV5-4 to TRBJ2-3; 7 bases line up with TRBD1. CDR1 and CDR2 from the germline V gene are SGHNT and YYREEE (reference sequence). The CDR3 spans 13 residues. V lost 2 bases, J lost 8 bases, and 5 bases stayed unmatched. The CDR3 loop is CASSLGGEGTQYF. CDR3 DNA: TGTGCCAGCAGCTTAGGGGGCGAGGGTACGCAGTATTTT.

This chain joins TRBV2 and TRBJ2-5, with D possibly being TRBD1 or TRBD2 (5 bases each). Germline assignment: CDR1 SNHLY and CDR2 FYNNEI. CDR3 length equals 15 residues. The ends were cut back, 0 bases at V and 5 bases at J, with 13 bases in the middle. In nucleotides, the CDR3 is TGTGCCAGCAGTGAAGCGCGAGGTTGGGGGGAGACCCAGTACTTC. This codes for CASSEARGWGETQYF. The variable domain in full, completed from reference TRBV2 and TRBJ2-5, reads EPEVTQTPSHQVTQMGQEVILRCVPISNHLYFYWYRQILGQKVEFLVSFYNNEISEKSEIFDDQFSVERPDGSNFTLKIRSTKLEDSAMYFCASSEARGWGETQYFGPGTRLLVL.

This clonotype occurred a few times. CDR3 sequence reads: CASRAAGRARDTQYF. The CDR3 nucleotides are TGTGCCAGCAGGGCAGCGGGCCGTGCAAGAGATACGCAGTATTTT. J is TRBJ2-3 and V is TRBV25-1; D is possibly TRBD2 (6 bases). This CDR3 contains 15 residues. The V gene's germline CDR1 is MGHDK and CDR2 SYGVNS. V was cut by 6 bases and J by 5 bases, with 18 bases left in between.

V is TRBV11-2 and J is TRBJ2-3, with 7 bases identical to TRBD2. The CDR3 extends over 16 amino acids. CDR1 is SGHAT, CDR2 FQNNGV, per germline. J lost 6 bases, V lost 5 bases, and 14 bases had no gene match. The CDR3 DNA sequence: TGTGCCAGCAGCCCCCTGGGGCTAGCGGCAGGGGATACGCAGTATTTT. It codes for CASSPLGLAAGDTQYF.

This clonotype is judged medium-sized. This rearrangement joins TRBV29-1 to TRBJ1-2; no firm D call. Germline V gene lookup returns CDR1 SQVTM and CDR2 ANQGSEA. CDR3 length equals 13 residues. V shed 3 bases and J shed 8 bases, with 16 bases lying between them. This CDR3 reads CSVEDEGLGGYTF. The DNA for the CDR3 is TGCAGCGTTGAGGATGAGGGCCTCGGCGGCTACACCTTC. Full variable domain (missing parts from reference TRBV29-1 and TRBJ1-2): SAVISQKPSRDICQRGTSLTIQCQVDSQVTMMFWYRQQPGQSLTLIATANQGSEATYESGFVIDKFPISRPNLTFSTLTVSNMSPEDSSIYLCSVEDEGLGGYTFGSGTRLTVV.

This clonotype was detected only once. This CDR3 reads CSARDLDSGRSSYEQYF. CDR3 bases: TGCAGTGCTAGGGACCTCGATAGCGGTCGAAGCTCCTACGAGCAGTACTTC. The chain couples TRBV20-1 to TRBJ2-5; TRBD2 is a possible D gene (6 bases). The end of the DNA aligns better with TRBJ2-7, so the J call may be wrong. The length of the CDR3 is 17 residues. Germline CDR1 DFQATT, CDR2 SNEGSKA (reference sequence).

With respect to this clonotype: One base away lies a much larger clone, so this may be a sequencing read error. Here the CDR3 reads CTSGQGLGGYTF. CDR3 coding DNA: TGTACTAGTGGCCAAGGACTCGGCGGCTACACCTTC. The gene calls are TRBV12-5 and TRBJ1-2; D ambiguous. The CDR3 spans 12 residues. Germline CDR1 reads LGHNT; CDR2 reads FRNRAP.

This clonotype came up many times. This rearrangement joins TRBV6-1 to TRBJ2-3; a weak D match, TRBD2 (7 bases). Germline CDR1 is MNHNS and CDR2 is SASEGT. V was pared by 7 bases and J by 9 bases, with 17 bases between. This CDR3 contains 13 residues. CDR3 sequence reads: CASTTPGGGTQYF. The CDR3 bases are TGTGCCAGCACCACACCCGGCGGGGGCACGCAGTATTTT.

This clonotype was recorded many times. V is TRBV6-2 or TRBV6-3 and J is TRBJ1-5; no reliable D call. CDR1 MNHEY and CDR2 SVGEGT come from the germline V gene. The CDR3 spans 15 residues. V lost 4 bases, J lost 4 bases, and 14 bases lay in between. The CDR3 protein is CASSLSPQLNQPQHF. CDR3 in DNA: TGTGCCAGCAGTTTGTCTCCCCAACTGAATCAGCCCCAGCATTTT.

This clonotype turned up a few times. The rearrangement joins TRBV4-1 to TRBJ2-1, with 9 bases matching TRBD2. The V gene end was trimmed by 0 bases and the J gene end by 4 bases; junction bases not matched to a gene: 13. Germline CDR1 and CDR2: MGHRA and YSYEKL. CDR3 length equals 19 residues. This CDR3 reads CASSQDRGSGRATYNEQFF. CDR3 bases: TGCGCCAGCAGCCAAGATCGGGGTAGCGGGAGAGCCACTTACAATGAGCAGTTCTTC.